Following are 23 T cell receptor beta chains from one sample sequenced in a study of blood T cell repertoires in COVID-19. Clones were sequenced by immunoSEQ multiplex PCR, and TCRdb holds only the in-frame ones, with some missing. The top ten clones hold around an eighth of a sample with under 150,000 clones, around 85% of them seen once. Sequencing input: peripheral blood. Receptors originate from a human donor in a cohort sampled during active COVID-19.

CDR3 coding DNA: TGTGCCAGCAGGCCAGATCGCAATCAGCCCCAGCATTTT. This translates into CASRPDRNQPQHF. The chain carries TRBV28 and TRBJ1-5; no clear D. This CDR3 contains 13 residues. Germline assignment: CDR1 MDHEN and CDR2 SYDVKM. V lost 6 bases and J 2 bases, leaving 8 bases between the germline ends.

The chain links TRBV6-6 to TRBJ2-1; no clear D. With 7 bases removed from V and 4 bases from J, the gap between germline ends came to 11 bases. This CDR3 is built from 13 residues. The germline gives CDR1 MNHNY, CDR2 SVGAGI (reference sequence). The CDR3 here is CASTPLLYNEQFF. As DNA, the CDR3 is TGTGCCAGCACCCCTCTATTGTACAATGAGCAGTTCTTC.

The CDR3 reads CASSPPTSTEAFF. CDR3 coding DNA: TGTGCCAGCTCACCACCAACCAGCACTGAAGCTTTCTTT. The chain links TRBV18 to TRBJ1-1; D remains ambiguous. This CDR3 has 13 residues. V lost 0 bases, J lost 4 bases, and 6 bases lay in between. CDR1 and CDR2 from the germline V gene are KGHSH and LQKENI.

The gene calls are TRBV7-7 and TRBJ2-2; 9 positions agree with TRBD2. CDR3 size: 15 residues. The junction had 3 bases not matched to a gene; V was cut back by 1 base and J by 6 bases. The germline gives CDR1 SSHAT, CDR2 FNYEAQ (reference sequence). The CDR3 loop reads CASSLVERGAGELFF. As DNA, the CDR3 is TGTGCCAGCAGCTTAGTTGAGCGGGGGGCCGGGGAGCTGTTTTTT.

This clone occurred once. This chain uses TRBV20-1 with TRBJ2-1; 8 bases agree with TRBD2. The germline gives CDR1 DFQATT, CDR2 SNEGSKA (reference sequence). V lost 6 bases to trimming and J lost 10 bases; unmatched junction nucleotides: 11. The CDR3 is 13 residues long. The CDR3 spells CSASRGGGPEQFF. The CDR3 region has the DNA TGCAGTGCCAGTCGTGGCGGGGGGCCAGAGCAGTTCTTC.

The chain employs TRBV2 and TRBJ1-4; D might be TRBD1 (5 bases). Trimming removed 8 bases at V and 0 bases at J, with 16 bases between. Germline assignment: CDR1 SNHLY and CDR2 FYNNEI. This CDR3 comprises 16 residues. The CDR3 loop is CASVSFAGATNEKLFF. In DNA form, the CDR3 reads TGTGCCAGCGTCTCCTTCGCGGGGGCAACTAATGAAAAACTGTTTTTT.

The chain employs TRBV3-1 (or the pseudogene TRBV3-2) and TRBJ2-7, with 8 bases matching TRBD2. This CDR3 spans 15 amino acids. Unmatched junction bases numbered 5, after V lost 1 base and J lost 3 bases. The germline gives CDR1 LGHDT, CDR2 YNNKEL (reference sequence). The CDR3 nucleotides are TGTGCCAGCAGCCAAGCGGGGGGGCTTTTCTACGAGCAGTACTTC. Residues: CASSQAGGLFYEQYF.

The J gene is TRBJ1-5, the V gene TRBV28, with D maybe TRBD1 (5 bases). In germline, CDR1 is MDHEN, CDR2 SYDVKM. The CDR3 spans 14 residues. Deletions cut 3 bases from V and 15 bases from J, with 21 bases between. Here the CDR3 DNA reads TGTGCCAGCAGTTTGAGCCCGGCACAGGCCTGGGCGCATTTT. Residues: CASSLSPAQAWAHF.

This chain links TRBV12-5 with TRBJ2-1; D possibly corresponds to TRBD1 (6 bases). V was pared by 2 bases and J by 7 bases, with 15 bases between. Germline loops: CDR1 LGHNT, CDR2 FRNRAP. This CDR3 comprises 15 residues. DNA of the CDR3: TGTGCTAGTGGTTTGTTACCCGCAGGGGATAATGAGCAGTTCTTC. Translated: CASGLLPAGDNEQFF.

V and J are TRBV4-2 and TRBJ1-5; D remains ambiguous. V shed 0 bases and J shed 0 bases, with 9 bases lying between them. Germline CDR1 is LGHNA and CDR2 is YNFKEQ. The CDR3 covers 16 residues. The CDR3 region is CASSQEGGNSNQPQHF. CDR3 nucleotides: TGTGCCAGCAGCCAAGAGGGAGGGAATAGCAATCAGCCCCAGCATTTT.

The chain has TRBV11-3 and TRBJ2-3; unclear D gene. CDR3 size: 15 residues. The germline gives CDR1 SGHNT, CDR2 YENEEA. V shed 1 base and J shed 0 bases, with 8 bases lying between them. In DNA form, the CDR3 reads TGTGCCAGCAGCTTAGGCCGGTGGAGCACAGATACGCAGTATTTT. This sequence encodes CASSLGRWSTDTQYF.

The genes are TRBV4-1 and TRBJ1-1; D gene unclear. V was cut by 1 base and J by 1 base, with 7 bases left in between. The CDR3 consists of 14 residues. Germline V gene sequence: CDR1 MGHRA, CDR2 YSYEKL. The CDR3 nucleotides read TGCGCCAGCAGCCAAGTATCGGGGAACACTGAAGCTTTCTTT. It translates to CASSQVSGNTEAFF.

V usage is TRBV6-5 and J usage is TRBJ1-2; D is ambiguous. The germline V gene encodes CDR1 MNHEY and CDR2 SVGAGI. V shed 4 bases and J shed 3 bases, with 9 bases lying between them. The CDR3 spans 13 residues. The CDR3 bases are TGTGCCAGCAGTTTCGGGTTTGACTATGGCTACACCTTC. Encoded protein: CASSFGFDYGYTF.

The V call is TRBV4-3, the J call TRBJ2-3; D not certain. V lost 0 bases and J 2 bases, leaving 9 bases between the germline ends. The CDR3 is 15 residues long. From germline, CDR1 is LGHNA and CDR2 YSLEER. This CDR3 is CASSQDSVYTDTQYF. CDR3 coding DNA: TGCGCCAGCAGCCAAGATAGTGTCTACACAGATACGCAGTATTTT.

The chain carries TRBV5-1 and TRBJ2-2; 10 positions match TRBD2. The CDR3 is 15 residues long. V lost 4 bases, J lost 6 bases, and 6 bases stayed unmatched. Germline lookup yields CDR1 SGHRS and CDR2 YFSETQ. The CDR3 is CASSPTSGEAGELFF. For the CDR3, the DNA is TGCGCCAGCAGCCCAACTAGCGGGGAAGCCGGGGAGCTGTTTTTT.

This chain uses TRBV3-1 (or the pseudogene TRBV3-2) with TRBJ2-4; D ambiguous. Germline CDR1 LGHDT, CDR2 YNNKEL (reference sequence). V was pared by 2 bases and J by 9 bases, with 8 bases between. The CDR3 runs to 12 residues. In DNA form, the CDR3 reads TGTGCCAGCAGCCAACGGGTCGGCATTCAGTACTTC. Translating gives CASSQRVGIQYF.

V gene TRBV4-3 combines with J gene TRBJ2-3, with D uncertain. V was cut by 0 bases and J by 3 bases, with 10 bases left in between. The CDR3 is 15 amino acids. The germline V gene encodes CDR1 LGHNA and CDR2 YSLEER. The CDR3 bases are TGCGCCAGCAGCCAAGATCCGGCGGCGACAGATACGCAGTATTTT. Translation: CASSQDPAATDTQYF.

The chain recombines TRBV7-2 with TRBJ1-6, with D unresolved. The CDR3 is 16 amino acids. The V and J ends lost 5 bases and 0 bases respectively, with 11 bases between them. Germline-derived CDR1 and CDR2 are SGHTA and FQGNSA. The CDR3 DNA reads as TGTGCCAGCAGCCCAACGGTTAGCTCCTATAATTCACCCCTCCACTTT. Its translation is CASSPTVSSYNSPLHF.

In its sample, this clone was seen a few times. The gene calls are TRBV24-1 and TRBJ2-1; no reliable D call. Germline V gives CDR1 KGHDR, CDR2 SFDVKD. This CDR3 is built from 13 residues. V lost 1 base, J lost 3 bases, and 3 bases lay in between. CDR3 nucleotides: TGTGCCACCAGTGATTTTTACTACAATGAGCAGTTCTTC. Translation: CATSDFYYNEQFF.

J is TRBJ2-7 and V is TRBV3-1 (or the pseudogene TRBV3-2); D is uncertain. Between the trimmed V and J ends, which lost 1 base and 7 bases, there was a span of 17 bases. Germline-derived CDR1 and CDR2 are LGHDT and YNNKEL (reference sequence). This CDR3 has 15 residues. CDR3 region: CASSQGENLRLEQYF. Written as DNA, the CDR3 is TGTGCCAGCAGCCAAGGCGAGAATCTCCGGTTAGAGCAGTACTTC.

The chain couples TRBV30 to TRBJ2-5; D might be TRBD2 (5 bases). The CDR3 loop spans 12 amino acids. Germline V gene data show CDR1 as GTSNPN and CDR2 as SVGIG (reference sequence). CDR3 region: CATRDSVETQYF. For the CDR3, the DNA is TGTGCAACTCGGGATAGCGTCGAGACCCAGTACTTC.

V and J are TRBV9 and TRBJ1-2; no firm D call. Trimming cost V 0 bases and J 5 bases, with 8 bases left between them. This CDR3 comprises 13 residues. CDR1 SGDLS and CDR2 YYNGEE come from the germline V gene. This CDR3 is CASSVDTDYGYTF. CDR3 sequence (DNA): TGTGCCAGCAGCGTAGATACAGATTATGGCTACACCTTC.

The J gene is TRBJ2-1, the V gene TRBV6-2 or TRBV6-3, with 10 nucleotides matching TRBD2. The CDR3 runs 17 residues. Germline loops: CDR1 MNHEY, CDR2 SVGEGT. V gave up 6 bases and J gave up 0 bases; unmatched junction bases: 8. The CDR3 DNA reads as TGTGCCAGCAGCCGTTCTAGCGGGGGCCACTCCTACAATGAGCAGTTCTTC. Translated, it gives CASSRSSGGHSYNEQFF.